Listed here are 2 T cell receptor beta chains from one sample, sequenced in a study of blood T cell repertoires in COVID-19. Sequenced by immunoSEQ multiplex PCR; TCRdb stores in-frame clones only, minus some. The sample contains fewer than 250,000 clones, 80% to 90% of which appear only once. The sequenced material came from PBMCs or T cells enriched from blood (not recorded which). The receptors were gathered from a woman aged 18-29 years who had recovered from COVID-19.

The V gene is TRBV21-1, the J gene TRBJ1-6; TRBD1, the table's D call, was not compared with the DNA. TRBV21-1 is listed as a pseudogene. The CDR3 covers 17 residues. CDR3 loop: CARGLSEDRGERSPLHF. The DNA for the CDR3 is TGTGCCAGGGGTCTAAGTGAGGACAGGGGGGAACGGTCACCCCTCCACTTT.

This rearrangement joins TRBV29-1 to TRBJ1-1; possibly TRBD1 for D (6 bases). Trimming removed 6 bases from V and 5 bases from J, with 25 bases in between. This CDR3 contains 16 residues. The germline V gene has CDR1 SQVTM and CDR2 ANQGSEA. CDR3 bases: TGCAGCGTCATAGGGACATTTGGAGTGATTTGGACTGAAGCTTTCTTT. Translation gives CSVIGTFGVIWTEAFF.